This T cell receptor (beta chain) is drawn from a study of blood T cell repertoires in COVID-19. Overall study context: The cDNA or gDNA used as material had been derived from T cells, B-cell-depleted T cells, or PBMCs.

V lost 6 bases, J lost 9 bases, and 18 bases lay in between. CDR3 length: 14 amino acids. Germline V gene sequence: CDR1 LNHNV, CDR2 YYDKDF (reference sequence). Sequencing used immunoSEQ multiplex PCR; TCRdb keeps in-frame clones, though not all of them. The data hold about 51,000 clones, with approximately 89% observed a single time. Material for sequencing was peripheral blood. This sequence was found in a man over 45 with acute or convalescent COVID-19. The V gene is TRBV15, the J gene TRBJ2-1; D not certain. This CDR3 is CATSQSRSSFEQFF. CDR3 coding DNA: TGTGCCACCAGTCAGTCCAGGTCATCGTTTGAGCAGTTCTTC.